This T cell receptor (beta chain) was retrieved from a study of T cells in Graves' hyperthyroidism and ophthalmopathy. Study observations and caveats: Ophthalmopathy was identified by the model a median approximately 6.9 months ahead of onset.

Aged 18 to 65, the patients had hyperthyroidism that was newly diagnosed and had lasted under 2 months. Trimming stripped 6 bases from V and 5 bases from J, with 13 bases between. This CDR3 contains 13 residues. CDR1 SGDLS and CDR2 YYNGEE come from the germline V gene. It was RNA transcripts that yielded the amplified TCR beta CDR3 regions. Using the HTBI primer set, a first-round RT-PCR was run on the TCR CDR3. TCRdb processed the multiplex PCR reads anew with MiXCR; each CDR3 protein has one entry. Among a few hundred thousand distinct CDR3 sequences listed, 15% to 19% were seen once. This clonotype has just a few counts. The antigen is undetermined.

The TCR was taken from a woman under 30 with Graves' hyperthyroidism that later progressed to Graves' ophthalmopathy. The chain couples TRBV9 to TRBJ2-3; D might be TRBD2 (7 bases). Sequencing was carried out using blood. The CDR3 spells CASKGGLQDTQYF. In DNA form, the CDR3 reads TGTGCCAGCAAGGGGGGGCTTCAAGATACGCAGTATTTT.